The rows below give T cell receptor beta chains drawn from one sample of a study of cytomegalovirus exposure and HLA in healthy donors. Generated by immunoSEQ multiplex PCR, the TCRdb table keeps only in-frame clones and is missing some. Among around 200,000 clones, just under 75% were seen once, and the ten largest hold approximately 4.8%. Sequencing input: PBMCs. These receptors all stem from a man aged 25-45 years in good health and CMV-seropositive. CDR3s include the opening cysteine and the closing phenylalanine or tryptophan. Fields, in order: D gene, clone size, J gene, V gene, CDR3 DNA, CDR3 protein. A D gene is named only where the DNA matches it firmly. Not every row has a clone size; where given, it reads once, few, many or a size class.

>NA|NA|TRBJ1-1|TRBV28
TGTGCCAGCAGTTTTAGCCCCCGGGTAGTTTGGGAGAAAAACACTGAAGCTTTCTTT
CASSFSPRVVWEKNTEAFF
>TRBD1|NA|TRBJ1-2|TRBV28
TGTGCCAGCAGTTTTATGTCCAGGGGGTATGGCTACACCTTC
CASSFMSRGYGYTF
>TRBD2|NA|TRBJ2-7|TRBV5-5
TGTGCCAGCAGCTCACCGGGACTAGCGGTCTACGAGCAGTACTTC
CASSSPGLAVYEQYF
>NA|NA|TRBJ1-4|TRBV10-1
TGCGCCTCCCTCGGGGGACGGCCTAATGAAAAACTGTTTTTT
CASLGGRPNEKLFF
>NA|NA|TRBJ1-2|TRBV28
TGTGCCAGCAGTTTACCGGTGAGGTTTGGCTACACCTTC
CASSLPVRFGYTF
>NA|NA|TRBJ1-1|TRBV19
TGTGCCAGTAGTATCCTAGGGACACTAAACACTGAAGCTTTCTTT
CASSILGTLNTEAFF
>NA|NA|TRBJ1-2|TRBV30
TGTGCCTGTCACCTTACAGGGTTCTATGGCTACACCTTC
CACHLTGFYGYTF
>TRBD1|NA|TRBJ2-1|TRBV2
TGTGCCAGCAGTGAGTCGGGACAGGGAGGTGAGCAGTTCTTC
CASSESGQGGEQFF
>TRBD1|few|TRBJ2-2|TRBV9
TGTGCCAGCAGCCCTCAGGGGGCCGTCACCGGGGAGCTGTTTTTT
CASSPQGAVTGELFF
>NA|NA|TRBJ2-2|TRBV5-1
TGCGCCAGCACCGGTCGGAACACCGGGGAGCTGTTTTTT
CASTGRNTGELFF
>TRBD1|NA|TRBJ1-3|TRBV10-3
TGTGCCATCAGTGGATCCCTGGGACAGGCTGGAAACACCATATATTTT
CAISGSLGQAGNTIYF
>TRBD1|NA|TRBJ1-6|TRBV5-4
TGTGCCAGCACCTGGACAGGGTCTGTTTCACCCCTCCACTTT
CASTWTGSVSPLHF
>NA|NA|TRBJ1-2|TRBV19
TGTGCCAGTAGTATGATAGGCAGGGCCTCAAACTATGGCTACACCTTC
CASSMIGRASNYGYTF
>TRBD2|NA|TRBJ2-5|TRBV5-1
TGCGCCAGCAGCTTGGGGCCTAGCGGGGGCCGGTACCAAGAGACCCAGTACTTC
CASSLGPSGGRYQETQYF
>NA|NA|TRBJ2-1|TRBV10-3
TGTGCCATCAGTTTTCAGGGAGAGCAGTTCTTC
CAISFQGEQFF
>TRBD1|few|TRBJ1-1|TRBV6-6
TGTGCCAGCAGGGGGACAGCTTTCACTGAAGCTTTCTTT
CASRGTAFTEAFF
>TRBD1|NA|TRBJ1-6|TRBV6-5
TGTGCCAGCAGTTATTCCCGGGACAGTTATTCACCCCTCCACTTT
CASSYSRDSYSPLHF
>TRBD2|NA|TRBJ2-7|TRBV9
TGTGCCAGCAGCCCCCACCGGGAGGCTGCCTACGAGCAGTACTTC
CASSPHREAAYEQYF
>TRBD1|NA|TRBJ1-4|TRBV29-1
TGCAGCGGTGGGGCAGGGGGTGCGACCCTTGAAAAACTGTTTTTT
CSGGAGGATLEKLFF
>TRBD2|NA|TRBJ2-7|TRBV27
TGTGCCACCGCATCCGGACTAGCGGGAGGATTTTTCTACGAGCAGTACTTC
CATASGLAGGFFYEQYF
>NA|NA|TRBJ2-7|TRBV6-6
TGTGCCAGCAGAATACAGGGCTACGAGCAGTACTTC
CASRIQGYEQYF
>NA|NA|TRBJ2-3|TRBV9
TGTGCCAGCAGCGTAGGGCCTAGCACAGATACGCAGTATTTT
CASSVGPSTDTQYF
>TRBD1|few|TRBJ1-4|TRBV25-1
TGTGCCAGCAGCAGGACAGGGGAGGAAAAACTGTTTTTT
CASSRTGEEKLFF
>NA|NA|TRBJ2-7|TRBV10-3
TGTGCCATCAGACAATCAGGGGGGACCTACGAGCAGTACTTC
CAIRQSGGTYEQYF
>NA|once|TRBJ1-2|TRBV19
TGTGCCAGTAGTATGCGGGAGAGGGGTTATGGCTACACCTTC
CASSMRERGYGYTF
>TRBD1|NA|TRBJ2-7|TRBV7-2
TGTGCCAGCAGCTACGGGGACAGCCGTTACGAGCAGTACTTC
CASSYGDSRYEQYF
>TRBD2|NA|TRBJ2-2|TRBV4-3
TGCGCCAGCAGCCGAACCACCGGCGGGTGGACTAGCGGGGGGCCGAACACCGGGGAGCTGTTTTTT
CASSRTTGGWTSGGPNTGELFF
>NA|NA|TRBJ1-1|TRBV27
TGTGCCAGCAGTCCCGGGACAAGGAACACTGAAGCTTTCTTT
CASSPGTRNTEAFF
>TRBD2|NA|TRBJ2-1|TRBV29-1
TGCAGCGTTGAAGGCCCGGGGGGGACCGCCTACAATGAGCAGTTCTTC
CSVEGPGGTAYNEQFF
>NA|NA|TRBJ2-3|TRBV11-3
TGTGCCAGCAGCCGCACGGGAGATACGCAGTATTTT
CASSRTGDTQYF
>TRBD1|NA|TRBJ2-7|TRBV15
TGTGCCACCAGCCGCGGACAGGGGGCGGCTTACGAGCAGTACTTC
CATSRGQGAAYEQYF
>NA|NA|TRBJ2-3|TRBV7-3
TGTGCCAGCAGCGTAGCAGACAGCACAGATACGCAGTATTTT
CASSVADSTDTQYF
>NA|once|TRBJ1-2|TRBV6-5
TGTGCCAGCAGTAAAAATCGGGAATCCTATGGCTACACCTTC
CASSKNRESYGYTF
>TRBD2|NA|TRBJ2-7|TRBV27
TGTGCCAGCAGTATCAGACTAGCGGGTGGGGAGCAGTACTTC
CASSIRLAGGEQYF
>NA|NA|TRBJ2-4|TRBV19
TGTGCCAGTAGTATATTTGGGGAGATACTAGCCAAAAACATTCAGTACTTC
CASSIFGEILAKNIQYF
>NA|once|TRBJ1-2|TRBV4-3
TGCGCCAGCAGCCAAGATCAGCGGGGGAACTATGGCTACACCTTC
CASSQDQRGNYGYTF
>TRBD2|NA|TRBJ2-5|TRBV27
TGTGCCAGCAGTTTTCGACTGCGCGGGGGGAACCAAGAGACCCAGTACTTC
CASSFRLRGGNQETQYF
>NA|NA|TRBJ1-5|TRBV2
TGTGCCAGCAGCCCGGGAGCCGGGGGGAGCAATCAGCCCCAGCATTTT
CASSPGAGGSNQPQHF